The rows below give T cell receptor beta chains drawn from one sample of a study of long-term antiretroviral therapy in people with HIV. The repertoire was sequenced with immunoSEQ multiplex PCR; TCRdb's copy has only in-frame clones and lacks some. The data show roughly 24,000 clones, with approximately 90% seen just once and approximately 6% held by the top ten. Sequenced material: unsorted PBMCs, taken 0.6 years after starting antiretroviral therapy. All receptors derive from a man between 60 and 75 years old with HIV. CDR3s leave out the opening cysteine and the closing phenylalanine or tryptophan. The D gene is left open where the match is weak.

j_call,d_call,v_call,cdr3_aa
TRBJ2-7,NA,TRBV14,ASSYDRSQASYEQY
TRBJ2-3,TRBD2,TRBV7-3,ASSSRGRLAGTDTQY
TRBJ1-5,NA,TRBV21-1,ASTMRQGAVEPQH
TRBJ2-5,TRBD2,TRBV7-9,ASSFWRGGGTQY
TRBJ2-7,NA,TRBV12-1,ASSRTSGISYEQY
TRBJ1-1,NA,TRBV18,ASSPPASGTTEAF
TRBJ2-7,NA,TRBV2,ASSEAQYQMREQY
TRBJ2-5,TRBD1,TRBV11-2,ASSPRDRQETQY
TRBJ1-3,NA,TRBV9,ASSVQRDSGNTIY
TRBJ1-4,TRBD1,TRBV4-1,ASSPGTAHEKLF
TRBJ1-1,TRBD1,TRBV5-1,ASSLAGGEVTEAF
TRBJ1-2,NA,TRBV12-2,ASRLAGQGMPPHPYGYT
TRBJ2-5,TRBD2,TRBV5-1,ASSLAVAGVGETQY
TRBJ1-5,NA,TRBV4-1,ASSQVGRGRDQPQH
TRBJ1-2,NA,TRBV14,ASSRAAQEILGYGYT
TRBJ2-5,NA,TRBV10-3,AISNSGTTETQY
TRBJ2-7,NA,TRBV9,ASSFRPHTYEQY
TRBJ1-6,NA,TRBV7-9,ASSPRGVDGEPLH
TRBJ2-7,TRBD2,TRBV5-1,ASSPRTSGPYEQY
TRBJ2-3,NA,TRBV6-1,ASSVKGPSTDTQY
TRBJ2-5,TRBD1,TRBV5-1,ASSAPQGEETQY
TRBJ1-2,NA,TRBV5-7,ASSLLGSLYGYT
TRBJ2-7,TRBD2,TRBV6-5,ASSLTSGIPHEQY
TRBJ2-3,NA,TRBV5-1,ASSLEGAYVGDTQY
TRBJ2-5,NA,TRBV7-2,ASSLSRTQETQY
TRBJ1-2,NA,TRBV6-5,ASSWDKSNYGYT
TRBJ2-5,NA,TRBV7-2,ASSLRVTAQETQY
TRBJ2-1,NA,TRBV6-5,ASRGLGAVEQF
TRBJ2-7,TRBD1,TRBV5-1,ASSRGDSRAYEQY
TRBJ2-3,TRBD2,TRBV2,ASSGLAGITDTQY
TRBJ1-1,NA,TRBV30,AWSVLVRNTEAF
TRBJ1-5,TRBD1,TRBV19,ASTGRQGRHQPQH
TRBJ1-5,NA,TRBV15,ATSREPPTATFAPQH
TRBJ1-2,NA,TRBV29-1,SGGTSGLYGYT
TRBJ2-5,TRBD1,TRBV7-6,ASSFSHPTGGWETQY
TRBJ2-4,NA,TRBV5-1,ASSSGAVENIQY
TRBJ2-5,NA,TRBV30,AWTLWGDETQY
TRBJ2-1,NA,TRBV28,ASSLVEGQGPF
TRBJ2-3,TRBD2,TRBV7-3,ASSRTSGRTDTQY
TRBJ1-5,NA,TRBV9,ASSASNGADQPQH
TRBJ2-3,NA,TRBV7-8,ASSLPVWTDTQY
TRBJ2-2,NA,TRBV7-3,ASSLNARGNTGELF
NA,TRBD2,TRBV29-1,SVAEVAGGQAYEQY
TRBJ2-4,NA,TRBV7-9,ASSLAGLGNIQY
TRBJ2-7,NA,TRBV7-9,ASNLNGYSYEQY
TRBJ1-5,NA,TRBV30,AWSHWTAYQPQH
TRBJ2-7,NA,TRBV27,ASSSPGRQGSYEQY
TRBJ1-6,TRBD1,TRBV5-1,ASSLGQGLGSPLH
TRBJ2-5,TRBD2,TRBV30,AWSRFSTTSGRGFQETQY
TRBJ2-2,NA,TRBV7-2,ASSLQREELF
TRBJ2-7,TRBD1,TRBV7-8,ASSTKGTGNRQY
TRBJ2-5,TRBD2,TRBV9,ASSVGYSGGAQETQY